Following are 19 T cell receptor beta chains from one sample sequenced in a study of identical twins. TCRdb re-analysed the 5' RACE reads in MiXCR, keeping a single row per CDR3 protein. The repertoire holds about 730,000 distinct CDR3 sequences, around 21% seen once, with over 4% in the top ten. A further study also used this sample, focusing on T cells expressing NK-cell markers.

The sample consisted of PBMCs. These TCRs come from a woman younger than 35 in good health.

In its sample, this clonotype was seen a few times. The chain links TRBV2 to TRBJ2-1, with D uncertain. The germline V and J ends were trimmed by 6 bases and 6 bases, with 18 bases remaining between them. CDR3 length: 15 residues. Germline V gene data show CDR1 as SNHLY and CDR2 as FYNNEI. The CDR3 region is CASSADWKPLNEQFF. The DNA for the CDR3 is TGTGCCAGCAGCGCAGACTGGAAACCTCTCAATGAGCAGTTCTTC.

This clonotype was counted between two and nine times. The rearrangement uses TRBV11-2 and TRBJ1-3, with 7 bases matching TRBD1. Germline trimming cut 5 bases from V and 4 bases from J; bases unmatched to any gene: 11. The germline V gene encodes CDR1 SGHAT and CDR2 FQNNGV. The CDR3 runs to 16 residues. This chain's CDR3 is CASSDTTGASGNTIYF. The CDR3 nucleotides read TGTGCCAGCAGCGATACCACAGGGGCTTCGGGAAACACCATATATTTT.

This clonotype was seen a few times. The chain carries TRBV12-3 or TRBV12-4 and TRBJ2-7; D may correspond to TRBD1 or TRBD2 (5 bases each). With 5 bases removed from V and 3 bases from J, the gap between germline ends came to 17 bases. There are 15 residues in the CDR3. CDR3 coding DNA: TGTGCCAGCAGTATGGTGTACGGGACCATCTACGAGCAGTACTTC. It translates to CASSMVYGTIYEQYF.

This rearrangement joins TRBV30 to TRBJ1-1; D remains ambiguous. The V gene lost 1 base and the J gene lost 1 base, with 4 bases spanning the gap. From germline, CDR1 is GTSNPN and CDR2 SVGIG (reference sequence). This CDR3 comprises 12 residues. Here the CDR3 DNA reads TGTGCCTGGAGTGCCTCGAACACTGAAGCTTTCTTT. Protein sequence: CAWSASNTEAFF.

This clonotype was detected many times. The chain has TRBV7-8 and TRBJ2-3; D gene ambiguous. Trimming took off 5 bases at V and 5 bases at J, with 8 bases between the two ends. CDR1 and CDR2 (germline): SGHVS, FQNEAQ. The CDR3 is 12 amino acids. CDR3 DNA sequence: TGTGCCAGCAGCCCCGTTGTAGATACGCAGTATTTT. Residues: CASSPVVDTQYF.

V gene TRBV12-5 combines with J gene TRBJ2-1, with TRBD2 matching over 12 bases. Germline V gives CDR1 LGHNT, CDR2 FRNRAP. The CDR3 consists of 16 residues. The junction had 4 bases not matched to a gene; V was cut back by 0 bases and J by 7 bases. The CDR3 DNA sequence: TGTGCTAGTGGTTTGGTACTAGCGGGAGGAAAGAATGAGCAGTTCTTC. It is translated as CASGLVLAGGKNEQFF.

The chain joins TRBV5-1 to TRBJ2-7, with D perhaps matching TRBD1 or TRBD2 (6 bases each). The CDR3 extends over 13 amino acids. The germline CDR1 and CDR2 sequences are SGHRS and YFSETQ. Trimming took off 5 bases at V and 4 bases at J, with 13 bases between the two ends. CDR3 DNA: TGCGCCAGCAGGAGGGCGGGGACATACGAGCAGTACTTC. It translates to CASRRAGTYEQYF.

There are many counts of this clonotype. The genes are TRBV27 and TRBJ2-5, with unresolved D. Trimming shortened V by 3 bases and J by 5 bases, and 13 bases separated the two germline ends. Germline CDR1 and CDR2: MNHEY and SMNVEV (reference sequence). CDR3 size: 14 residues. The CDR3 spells CASSFARLSETQYF. DNA of the CDR3: TGTGCCAGCAGTTTTGCGCGTTTGAGCGAGACCCAGTACTTC.

The chain has TRBV16 and TRBJ2-1; D not certain. This CDR3 is 10 amino acids long. Trimming took off 2 bases at V and 9 bases at J, with 2 bases between the two ends. Germline CDR1 and CDR2: KGHSY and FQNENV. CDR3 residues: CASSQAEQFF. CDR3 coding DNA: TGTGCCAGCAGCCAAGCTGAGCAGTTCTTC.

The CDR3 loop reads CASSSLGGSFSYNEQFF. Written as DNA, the CDR3 is TGTGCCAGCAGTTCCCTGGGGGGGAGTTTCTCCTACAATGAGCAGTTCTTC. The chain couples TRBV27 to TRBJ2-1; 7 positions match TRBD2. The ends lost 4 bases at V and 0 bases at J; junction bases unmatched: 9. Germline CDR1 MNHEY, CDR2 SMNVEV (reference sequence). The CDR3 sequence is 17 residues long.

CDR3 nucleotide sequence: TGCGCCAGCAGCCCCGGGACTAGCGGAAGCTTATACAATGAGCAGTTCTTC. Encoded protein: CASSPGTSGSLYNEQFF. The rearrangement uses TRBV5-1 and TRBJ2-1; TRBD2 matches at 11 bases. Germline CDR1 and CDR2: SGHRS and YFSETQ. This CDR3 region has 17 residues. Trimming cost V 4 bases and J 4 bases; bases outside gene matches: 10.

The chain employs TRBV5-4 and TRBJ1-1; D is unclear. The CDR3 length is 13 residues. The ends were cut back, 1 base at V and 7 bases at J, with 11 bases in the middle. Germline values: CDR1 SGHNT, CDR2 YYREEE (reference sequence). CDR3 protein: CASSLIGADEAFF. The CDR3 DNA is TGTGCCAGCAGCTTGATTGGTGCAGATGAAGCTTTCTTT.

The J gene is TRBJ2-7, the V gene TRBV5-1; D possibly matches TRBD1 or TRBD2 (5 bases each). Between the trimmed V and J ends, which lost 3 bases and 5 bases, there was a span of 15 bases. Germline V gives CDR1 SGHRS, CDR2 YFSETQ. The CDR3 loop spans 14 amino acids. The CDR3 region is CASSYQNGANEQYF. CDR3 coding DNA: TGCGCCAGCAGCTACCAGAACGGGGCAAACGAGCAGTACTTC.

This chain connects TRBV27 to TRBJ2-1; TRBD2 matches 7 bases. After removal of 4 bases from V and 6 bases from J, the junction contained 15 bases not matched to a gene. The CDR3 consists of 17 residues. Germline assignment: CDR1 MNHEY and CDR2 SMNVEV (reference sequence). CDR3 coding DNA: TGTGCCAGCAGTTCCGCCCCTTGGGGGAGGGGAGGCAATGAGCAGTTCTTC. This gives the protein CASSSAPWGRGGNEQFF.

V is TRBV4-3 and J is TRBJ2-2; 7 bases are shared with TRBD2. Germline CDR1 LGHNA, CDR2 YSLEER. The CDR3 totals 16 residues. The J segment lost 4 bases and the V segment lost 1 base, leaving 6 bases of the junction unmatched. In DNA form, the CDR3 reads TGCGCCAGCAGCCAAGTCCCGGGACTACTCACCGGGGAGCTGTTTTTT. Translation gives CASSQVPGLLTGELFF.

This clonotype was seen a few times. The chain employs TRBV12-3 or TRBV12-4 and TRBJ2-7, with 10 bases lining up with TRBD1. The CDR3 covers 15 residues. V was pared by 6 bases and J by 2 bases, with 7 bases of the junction left unmatched. The CDR3 DNA reads TGTGCCAGCAGGAGGGACAGGGGCCCGGCCTACGAGCAGTACTTC. This encodes CASRRDRGPAYEQYF.

V and J are TRBV4-1 and TRBJ2-5; weak D call: TRBD2 (5 bases). The CDR3 extends over 15 amino acids. Trimming stripped 0 bases from V and 5 bases from J, with 13 bases between. The germline V gene encodes CDR1 MGHRA and CDR2 YSYEKL. The CDR3 sequence: CASSQEWRNPETQYF. DNA of the CDR3: TGCGCCAGCAGCCAAGAGTGGAGGAATCCGGAGACCCAGTACTTC.

The genes are TRBV7-8 and TRBJ2-5, with D tentatively TRBD1 or TRBD2 (7 bases each). CDR1 is SGHVS, CDR2 FQNEAQ, per germline. CDR3 length: 16 amino acids. The germline V and J ends were trimmed by 5 bases and 5 bases, with 21 bases remaining between them. The CDR3 sequence: CASSPVGLGGRETQYF. The CDR3 DNA is TGTGCCAGCAGCCCCGTCGGACTAGGGGGCCGCGAGACCCAGTACTTC. The complete variable domain, with remaining parts taken from reference TRBV7-8 and TRBJ2-5, reads GAGVSQSPRYKVAKRGQDVALRCDPISGHVSLFWYQQALGQGPEFLTYFQNEAQLDKSGLPSDRFFAERPEGSVSTLKIQRTQQEDSAVYLCASSPVGLGGRETQYFGPGTRLLVL.

This clonotype came up a few times. V is TRBV25-1 and J is TRBJ2-7; D not certain. The CDR3 length is 13 residues. Trimming cost V 1 base and J 3 bases, with 7 bases left between them. The germline CDR1 and CDR2 sequences are MGHDK and SYGVNS. The CDR3 coding sequence is TGTGCCAGCAGTGAATTACATCTCTACGAGCAGTACTTC. Its protein product is CASSELHLYEQYF.